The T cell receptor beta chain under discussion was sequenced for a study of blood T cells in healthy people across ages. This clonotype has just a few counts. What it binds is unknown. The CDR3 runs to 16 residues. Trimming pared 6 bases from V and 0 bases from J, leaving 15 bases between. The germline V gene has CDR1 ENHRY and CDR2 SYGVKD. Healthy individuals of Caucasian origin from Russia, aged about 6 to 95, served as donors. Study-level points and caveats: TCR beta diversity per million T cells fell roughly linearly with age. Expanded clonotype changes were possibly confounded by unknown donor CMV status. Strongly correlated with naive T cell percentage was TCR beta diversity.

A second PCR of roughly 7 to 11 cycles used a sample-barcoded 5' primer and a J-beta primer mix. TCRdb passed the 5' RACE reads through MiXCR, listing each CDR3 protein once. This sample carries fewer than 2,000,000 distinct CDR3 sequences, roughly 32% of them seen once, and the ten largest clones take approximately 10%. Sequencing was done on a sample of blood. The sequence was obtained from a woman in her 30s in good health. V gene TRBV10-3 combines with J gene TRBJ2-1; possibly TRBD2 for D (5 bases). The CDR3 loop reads CAISDLSGNSYNEQFF. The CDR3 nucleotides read TGTGCCATCAGCGACTTGAGCGGCAACTCCTACAATGAGCAGTTCTTC.